The 26 T cell receptor beta chains below all came from one sample that was sequenced in a study of blood T cell repertoires in COVID-19. Profiling relied on immunoSEQ multiplex PCR, and the TCRdb table lists in-frame clones only, not all of them. The table records approximately 400,000 clones, around 87% of them present only once. The sample consisted of PBMCs or T cells enriched from blood (not recorded which). All receptors come from a man under 40 who had recovered from COVID-19.

The V and J genes are TRBV2 and TRBJ1-6; D ambiguous. V lost 8 bases and J lost 8, with 16 bases in between. The germline V gene has CDR1 SNHLY and CDR2 FYNNEI. This CDR3 spans 14 amino acids. DNA for the CDR3: TGTGCCAGCGTGGCTTCGGGATGGGATTCACCCCTCCACTTT. This sequence encodes CASVASGWDSPLHF. The whole variable domain, remainder taken from reference TRBV2 and TRBJ1-6, is EPEVTQTPSHQVTQMGQEVILRCVPISNHLYFYWYRQILGQKVEFLVSFYNNEISEKSEIFDDQFSVERPDGSNFTLKIRSTKLEDSAMYFCASVASGWDSPLHFGNGTRLTVT.

The chain recombines TRBV29-1 with TRBJ2-7; TRBD1 aligns across 8 bases. CDR1 and CDR2 from the germline V gene are SQVTM and ANQGSEA. The CDR3 extends over 14 amino acids. Trimming at V came to 4 bases and at J to 3 bases, leaving 8 bases not matched to a gene. The CDR3 here is CSVAGQGGNYEQYF. CDR3 sequence (DNA): TGCAGCGTTGCCGGACAGGGCGGAAACTACGAGCAGTACTTC.

The chain has TRBV6-5 and TRBJ1-2; D may be TRBD1 (5 bases). Trimming removed 6 bases at V and 2 bases at J, with 16 bases between. Looked up from germline, CDR1 is MNHEY and CDR2 is SVGAGI. This CDR3 is 15 amino acids long. Written as DNA, the CDR3 is TGTGCCAGCAGCCCCCTGGGGCAGGGAAACTATGGCTACACCTTC. This codes for CASSPLGQGNYGYTF.

This clone was counted between two and nine times. This chain uses TRBV6-1 with TRBJ1-3; 10 bases align to TRBD1. Trimming at V came to 1 base and at J to 2 bases, leaving 5 bases not matched to a gene. CDR1 and CDR2 from the germline V gene are MNHNS and SASEGT. The CDR3 length is 17 residues. The CDR3 loop is CASSEVPGQGTGNTIYF. For the CDR3, the DNA is TGTGCCAGCAGTGAAGTACCGGGACAGGGGACTGGAAACACCATATATTTT.

This chain joins TRBV7-9 and TRBJ2-7, with 12 bases lining up with TRBD2. Germline V gene sequence: CDR1 SEHNR, CDR2 FQNEAQ (reference sequence). V dropped 5 bases and J dropped 4; count of bases not matched to a gene: 9. This CDR3 contains 16 residues. The CDR3 DNA follows: TGTGCCAGCAGCCTAAGTACTAGCGGGGGGCAATACGAGCAGTACTTC. It yields the protein CASSLSTSGGQYEQYF.

This clone was seen a single time. The chain carries TRBV6-1 and TRBJ1-4; TRBD1 matches at 7 bases. V shed 2 bases, J shed 10 bases, and the junction held 10 bases outside the gene matches. Germline loops: CDR1 MNHNS, CDR2 SASEGT. The CDR3 extends over 15 amino acids. CDR3 DNA sequence: TGTGCCAGCAGTGAAAGGGTTGGCCAGGGGGGAAAACTGTTTTTT. This translates into CASSERVGQGGKLFF.

The chain carries TRBV3-1 (or the pseudogene TRBV3-2) and TRBJ2-1; tentative D call: TRBD2 (6 bases). From germline, CDR1 is LGHDT and CDR2 YNNKEL (reference sequence). The CDR3 totals 13 residues. The V gene lost 6 bases and the J gene lost 8 bases, with 14 bases spanning the gap. CDR3 amino acids: CASRPLASDEQFF. CDR3 nucleotides: TGTGCCAGCAGGCCACTAGCATCCGATGAGCAGTTCTTC.

This clone has only one observation. The chain has TRBV6-2 or TRBV6-3 and TRBJ2-3; 9 bases fit TRBD1. V was pared by 5 bases and J by 3 bases, with 9 bases of the junction left unmatched. This CDR3 has 16 residues. Germline loops: CDR1 MNHEY, CDR2 SVGEGT. CDR3: CASSPRWGQGTDTQYF. The CDR3, as DNA: TGTGCCAGCAGTCCCCGGTGGGGACAGGGAACAGATACGCAGTATTTT.

J is TRBJ2-1 and V is TRBV7-9, with a weak D call TRBD1 (6 bases). The CDR3 runs to 15 residues. V lost 2 bases, J lost 7 bases, and 15 bases lay in between. The germline CDR1 and CDR2 sequences are SEHNR and FQNEAQ (reference sequence). The CDR3 nucleotides read TGTGCCAGCAGCTTAAGGGGACAAGGGGCGAATGAGCAGTTCTTC. Protein sequence: CASSLRGQGANEQFF.

This chain links TRBV5-4 with TRBJ1-2; D possibly corresponds to TRBD1 (5 bases). The ends were cut back, 3 bases at V and 8 bases at J, with 17 bases in the middle. Germline V gene data show CDR1 as SGHNT and CDR2 as YYREEE (reference sequence). The CDR3 loop spans 14 amino acids. The chain's CDR3 is CASSSGLQLVGYTF. DNA for the CDR3: TGTGCCAGCAGCTCGGGACTTCAGCTGGTGGGCTACACCTTC.

The gene calls are TRBV28 and TRBJ1-5; 10 bases fit TRBD1. The CDR3 is 15 amino acids. CDR1 and CDR2 (germline): MDHEN, SYDVKM. The junction had 10 bases not matched to a gene; V was cut back by 5 bases and J by 9 bases. The CDR3 bases are TGTGCCAGCAGTCTTTTGGGGACAGGGGATTGGCCCCAGCATTTT. Residues: CASSLLGTGDWPQHF.

This sequence joins TRBV5-6 and TRBJ2-3; 14 bases fit TRBD2. In germline, CDR1 is SGHDT, CDR2 YYEEEE. There are 15 residues in the CDR3. V dropped 4 bases and J dropped 10; count of bases not matched to a gene: 8. CDR3 protein: CASSLGTSGGLAQYF. The DNA of the CDR3 is TGTGCCAGCAGCCTGGGGACTAGCGGGGGATTGGCGCAGTATTTT.

The V gene is TRBV5-4, the J gene TRBJ2-1, with D possibly being TRBD1 (5 bases). The CDR3 runs to 16 residues. The germline CDR1 and CDR2 sequences are SGHNT and YYREEE (reference sequence). V dropped 0 bases and J dropped 0 bases, with 10 bases sitting between them. CDR3 bases: TGTGCCAGCAGCTTGGACACCAGGGTCTCCTACAATGAGCAGTTCTTC. Translation: CASSLDTRVSYNEQFF. Complete variable domain (other parts from reference TRBV5-4 and TRBJ2-1): ETGVTQSPTHLIKTRGQQVTLRCSSQSGHNTVSWYQQALGQGPQFIFQYYREEENGRGNFPPRFSGLQFPNYSSELNVNALELDDSALYLCASSLDTRVSYNEQFFGPGTRLTVL.

The J gene is TRBJ1-5, the V gene TRBV10-3, with 7 bases matching TRBD1. The V gene end was trimmed by 0 bases and the J gene end by 4 bases; junction bases not matched to a gene: 6. Germline V gene sequence: CDR1 ENHRY, CDR2 SYGVKD. This CDR3 has 16 residues. CDR3 amino acids: CAISESIGGGNQPQHF. The CDR3 DNA follows: TGTGCCATCAGTGAGTCGATAGGGGGCGGTAATCAGCCCCAGCATTTT.

This chain connects TRBV4-2 to TRBJ2-3; D possibly corresponds to TRBD2 (5 bases). CDR3 length equals 16 residues. Germline V gene lookup returns CDR1 LGHNA and CDR2 YNFKEQ. V was clipped by 5 bases and J by 0 bases, with 15 bases between them. CDR3 amino acids: CASSSRGSASTDTQYF. The CDR3 DNA is TGTGCCAGCAGCAGTCGGGGTAGCGCTAGCACAGATACGCAGTATTTT.

The chain has TRBV2 and TRBJ2-2, with D perhaps TRBD1 (6 bases). This CDR3 contains 15 residues. The V gene's germline CDR1 is SNHLY and CDR2 FYNNEI. Trimming took off 8 bases at V and 3 bases at J, with 16 bases between the two ends. In nucleotides, the CDR3 is TGTGCCAGCGAGGCGGTACAGGGAGACACCGGGGAGCTGTTTTTT. Amino acids: CASEAVQGDTGELFF.

This clone has a handful of counts. The chain employs TRBV19 and TRBJ1-1; D unclear. The CDR3 runs to 11 residues. The ends were cut back, 6 bases at V and 8 bases at J, with 10 bases in the middle. Germline CDR1 LNHDA, CDR2 SQIVND (reference sequence). The CDR3 bases are TGTGCCAGTAGAAAAAGAGCCGAAGCTTTCTTT. It specifies CASRKRAEAFF.

The rearrangement joins TRBV19 to TRBJ1-2, with D tentatively TRBD1 (6 bases). The CDR3 extends over 12 amino acids. Trimming removed 0 bases at V and 9 bases at J, with 8 bases between. Germline V gives CDR1 LNHDA, CDR2 SQIVND (reference sequence). DNA for the CDR3: TGTGCCAGTAGTATAGACCGGGACAGCTACACCTTC. Protein: CASSIDRDSYTF.

This chain uses TRBV9 with TRBJ1-1; D is unresolved. Looked up from germline, CDR1 is SGDLS and CDR2 is YYNGEE. CDR3 length: 14 residues. V lost 0 bases, J lost 5 bases, and 11 bases lay in between. For the CDR3, the DNA is TGTGCCAGCAGCGTAGCTCCGGGATTGACTGAAGCTTTCTTT. Translation: CASSVAPGLTEAFF.

The V and J genes are TRBV15 and TRBJ1-5; tentative D call: TRBD1 (6 bases). There are 16 residues in the CDR3. The V end lost 0 bases, the J end lost 3 bases, and 12 bases lay between the germline ends. Germline loops: CDR1 LNHNV, CDR2 YYDKDF (reference sequence). The CDR3 DNA is TGTGCCACCAGCAGAGATCCTGGACAGTTCAATCAGCCCCAGCATTTT. Translating it yields CATSRDPGQFNQPQHF. Variable domain in full (rest from reference TRBV15 and TRBJ1-5): DAMVIQNPRYQVTQFGKPVTLSCSQTLNHNVMYWYQQKSSQAPKLLFHYYDKDFNNEADTPDNFQSRRPNTSFCFLDIRSPGLGDTAMYLCATSRDPGQFNQPQHFGDGTRLSIL.

This sequence joins TRBV2 and TRBJ1-5; 9 nucleotides align to TRBD1. Germline values: CDR1 SNHLY, CDR2 FYNNEI. Trimming cost V 7 bases and J 5 bases; bases outside gene matches: 6. CDR3 size: 14 residues. The CDR3 DNA is TGTGCCAGCACTCCGGGACAGGGATATCAGCCCCAGCATTTT. Encoded protein: CASTPGQGYQPQHF.

The chain combines TRBV19 with TRBJ2-1, with 10 bases fitting TRBD1. The J segment lost 7 bases and the V segment lost 7 bases, leaving 4 bases of the junction unmatched. CDR3 length: 13 amino acids. Germline V gives CDR1 LNHDA, CDR2 SQIVND (reference sequence). The CDR3 sequence: CASTGQGWNEQFF. The CDR3 DNA follows: TGTGCCAGTACGGGACAGGGGTGGAATGAGCAGTTCTTC. Drawing the rest from reference TRBV19 and TRBJ2-1, the complete variable domain is DGGITQSPKYLFRKEGQNVTLSCEQNLNHDAMYWYRQDPGQGLRLIYYSQIVNDFQKGDIAEGYSVSREKKESFPLTVTSAQKNPTAFYLCASTGQGWNEQFFGPGTRLTVL.

This sequence joins TRBV29-1 and TRBJ1-2; no clear D. The CDR3 spans 11 residues. V gave up 4 bases and J gave up 0 bases, with 3 bases separating them. Per germline, CDR1 SQVTM and CDR2 ANQGSEA. The DNA for the CDR3 is TGCAGCGTTGTCACTAACTATGGCTACACCTTC. Its translation is CSVVTNYGYTF.

This sequence joins TRBV5-4 and TRBJ1-6, with D maybe TRBD1 (6 bases). The CDR3 covers 14 residues. CDR1 is SGHNT, CDR2 YYREEE, per germline (reference sequence). V lost 4 bases, J lost 7 bases, and 12 bases lay in between. CDR3 bases: TGTGCCAGCAGCGAGGGACAATTAAATTCACCCCTCCACTTT. Amino acid sequence: CASSEGQLNSPLHF.

There are a few counts of this clone. The chain links TRBV2 to TRBJ2-5; 7 positions agree with TRBD1. J was trimmed by 2 bases and V by 4 bases; bases with no gene match: 4. The CDR3 consists of 14 residues. Looked up from germline, CDR1 is SNHLY and CDR2 is FYNNEI. CDR3 in amino acids: CASSAGDRQETQYF. CDR3 nucleotide sequence: TGTGCCAGCAGTGCCGGGGACAGACAAGAGACCCAGTACTTC.

The genes are TRBV4-3 and TRBJ1-2; no clear D gene. Trimming left V 0 bases short and J 1 base short, with 3 bases between. Germline values: CDR1 LGHNA, CDR2 YSLEER. The CDR3 has 13 residues. As DNA, the CDR3 is TGCGCCAGCAGCCAAGATATTAACTATGGCTACACCTTC. It is translated as CASSQDINYGYTF.